The 23 T cell receptor beta chains below were found in one sample sequenced in a study of OX40 agonist ivuxolimab in advanced cancers. Produced via immunoSEQ multiplex PCR; TCRdb's table is partial and in-frame only. The table shows 15,000 to 20,000 clones, with 86% occurring only once. The starting material was CD4+ or CD8+ T cells sorted from blood, obtained in a trial of the OX40 agonist ivuxolimab. Receptor source: an adult with an advanced solid tumor such as melanoma, head and neck, liver or kidney cancer.

This chain connects TRBV4-1 to TRBJ1-1; D remains unclear. Germline CDR1 and CDR2: MGHRA and YSYEKL. V was trimmed by 4 bases and J by 7 bases, leaving 10 bases between them. CDR3 size: 12 residues. This CDR3 reads CASSPTGREAFF. DNA of the CDR3: TGCGCCAGCAGCCCGACCGGGCGTGAAGCTTTCTTT.

The rearrangement joins TRBV15 to TRBJ2-1; 9 positions agree with TRBD2. Unmatched junction bases numbered 7, after V lost 1 base and J lost 6 bases. Germline V gene sequence: CDR1 LNHNV, CDR2 YYDKDF (reference sequence). The CDR3 totals 16 residues. The chain's CDR3 is CATSRGDQLAGNEQFF. CDR3 coding DNA: TGTGCCACCAGCAGAGGGGACCAACTAGCGGGCAATGAGCAGTTCTTC.

The chain has TRBV11-3 and TRBJ2-7, with D unclear. This CDR3 spans 13 amino acids. Germline V gene sequence: CDR1 SGHNT, CDR2 YENEEA. Trimming cost V 2 bases and J 6 bases, with 11 bases left between them. The CDR3 spells CASSLSPTGEQYF. As DNA, the CDR3 is TGTGCCAGCAGCTTAAGCCCCACCGGCGAGCAGTACTTC.

This clone was recorded once. The gene calls are TRBV5-5 and TRBJ2-5, with 10 positions matching TRBD1. V dropped 1 base and J dropped 4; count of bases not matched to a gene: 7. The CDR3 is made up of 16 amino acids. Germline V gene data show CDR1 as SGHKS and CDR2 as YYEKEE (reference sequence). The CDR3 protein is CASSLPRTGGRETQYF. The CDR3 bases are TGTGCCAGCAGCTTGCCCCGGACAGGGGGACGAGAGACCCAGTACTTC.

The gene calls are TRBV4-1 and TRBJ1-5; 11 bases align to TRBD1. The germline CDR1 and CDR2 sequences are MGHRA and YSYEKL. V lost 4 bases and J lost 5; bases outside the gene matches: 4. This CDR3 contains 15 residues. CDR3 in amino acids: CASSPGQGADQPQHF. CDR3 in DNA: TGCGCCAGCAGCCCCGGACAGGGGGCAGATCAGCCCCAGCATTTT.

The chain has TRBV19 and TRBJ2-1, with 8 bases lining up with TRBD2. Germline lookup yields CDR1 LNHDA and CDR2 SQIVND (reference sequence). The CDR3 extends over 14 amino acids. V lost 5 bases to trimming and J lost 7 bases; unmatched junction nucleotides: 7. The CDR3 spells CASSYSAGANEQFF. The CDR3 DNA follows: TGTGCCAGTAGTTATTCAGCGGGGGCGAATGAGCAGTTCTTC.

V gene TRBV6-5 combines with J gene TRBJ2-3; D is perhaps TRBD2 (5 bases). V was trimmed by 6 bases and J by 6 bases, leaving 19 bases between them. The CDR3 extends over 15 amino acids. Per the germline V gene, CDR1 is MNHEY and CDR2 is SVGAGI. The CDR3: CASRSLGPPNDTQYF. The CDR3 nucleotides read TGTGCCAGCAGATCACTAGGCCCGCCTAACGATACGCAGTATTTT.

This clone has a handful of counts. This sequence joins TRBV2 and TRBJ1-6; D not resolved. CDR3 length: 14 amino acids. With 6 bases removed from V and 5 bases from J, the gap between germline ends came to 11 bases. Per germline, CDR1 SNHLY and CDR2 FYNNEI. CDR3 in DNA: TGTGCCAGCAGGGAGGGCGGGGATAATTCACCCCTCCACTTT. It encodes CASREGGDNSPLHF.

This clone was observed a handful of times. The rearrangement links TRBV4-1 to TRBJ2-3; perhaps TRBD2 as D (6 bases). The CDR3 contains 14 residues. Germline CDR1 is MGHRA and CDR2 is YSYEKL. Trimming stripped 0 bases from V and 5 bases from J, with 9 bases between. Here the CDR3 reads CASSQELAKDTQYF. DNA of the CDR3: TGCGCCAGCAGCCAAGAACTAGCCAAAGATACGCAGTATTTT.

The V and J genes are TRBV30 and TRBJ1-4; D unresolved. Germline V gene lookup returns CDR1 GTSNPN and CDR2 SVGIG (reference sequence). The CDR3 covers 12 residues. V lost 2 bases to trimming and J lost 0 bases, with 1 base between them. CDR3: CAWSSTNEKLFF. The CDR3 bases are TGTGCCTGGAGTTCAACTAATGAAAAACTGTTTTTT.

The V and J genes are TRBV25-1 and TRBJ1-2; maybe TRBD1 (5 bases). The CDR3 has 12 amino acids. Trimming shortened V by 9 bases and J by 8 bases, and 16 bases separated the two germline ends. Germline-derived CDR1 and CDR2 are MGHDK and SYGVNS. The DNA for the CDR3 is TGTGCCAGTCGGGCCGGGGCACGGGGCTACACCTTC. Residues: CASRAGARGYTF.

V usage is TRBV12-5 and J usage is TRBJ2-3, with D possibly being TRBD1 or TRBD2 (5 bases each). CDR3 length: 14 residues. The germline V gene has CDR1 LGHNT and CDR2 FRNRAP. The V and J ends lost 2 bases and 4 bases respectively, with 10 bases between them. The chain's CDR3 is CASGLPRGPDTQYF. CDR3 sequence (DNA): TGTGCTAGTGGTTTGCCCCGGGGACCAGATACGCAGTATTTT.

This chain connects TRBV5-6 to TRBJ1-5; tentatively, D is TRBD1 (5 bases). The CDR3 contains 15 residues. The ends were cut back, 0 bases at V and 7 bases at J, with 14 bases in the middle. Germline CDR1 reads SGHDT; CDR2 reads YYEEEE. The CDR3 DNA follows: TGTGCCAGCAGCTTGGGGGGGGGAACGAGACAGCCCCAGCATTTT. Its translation: CASSLGGGTRQPQHF.

J is TRBJ1-2 and V is TRBV19; D ambiguous. Germline loops: CDR1 LNHDA, CDR2 SQIVND (reference sequence). The CDR3 consists of 15 residues. Deletions cut 4 bases from V and 0 bases from J, with 12 bases between. The CDR3 protein is CASSRTLYSNYGYTF. The DNA of the CDR3 is TGTGCCAGTAGTAGGACGCTCTACTCTAACTATGGCTACACCTTC.

This clone was seen a handful of times. The rearrangement uses TRBV7-6 and TRBJ1-1; no reliable D call. In germline, CDR1 is SGHVS, CDR2 FNYEAQ. CDR3 length equals 13 residues. V lost 1 base and J lost 2, with 5 bases in between. CDR3 region: CASSLDLNTEAFF. CDR3 bases: TGTGCCAGCAGCTTAGACCTAAACACTGAAGCTTTCTTT.

This chain joins TRBV6-1 and TRBJ2-1; no reliable D call. This CDR3 comprises 13 residues. Looked up from germline, CDR1 is MNHNS and CDR2 is SASEGT. The germline V and J ends were trimmed by 10 bases and 3 bases, with 13 bases remaining between them. In nucleotides, the CDR3 is TGTGCCACCACTCCGAGAAACTACAATGAGCAGTTCTTC. Translation: CATTPRNYNEQFF.

V usage is TRBV15 and J usage is TRBJ2-3; no clear D gene. There are 12 residues in the CDR3. Trimming pared 0 bases from V and 10 bases from J, leaving 8 bases between. The germline CDR1 and CDR2 sequences are LNHNV and YYDKDF (reference sequence). The CDR3 DNA sequence: TGTGCCACCAGCAGAGAAAGTCGGCCGCAGTATTTT. It encodes CATSRESRPQYF.

This clone appeared a few times. This sequence joins TRBV7-9 and TRBJ1-2; D is perhaps TRBD1 (6 bases). The V end was cut by 4 bases, the J end by 6 bases, with 21 bases between. The CDR3 length is 16 residues. Germline loops: CDR1 SEHNR, CDR2 FQNEAQ (reference sequence). The CDR3, as DNA: TGTGCCAGCAGCTGGGGGCGGGCATCGGTAGTCGATGGCTACACCTTC. Residues: CASSWGRASVVDGYTF.

The V call is TRBV4-1, the J call TRBJ1-2; D unclear. The CDR3 is made up of 17 amino acids. Trimming stripped 3 bases from V and 3 bases from J, with 20 bases between. The germline CDR1 and CDR2 sequences are MGHRA and YSYEKL. The CDR3: CASSQQDPGSRDYGYTF. In DNA, the CDR3 is TGCGCCAGCAGCCAGCAAGATCCGGGCTCCCGGGACTATGGCTACACCTTC.

V is TRBV29-1 and J is TRBJ2-6; 9 nucleotides align to TRBD1. Germline CDR1 SQVTM, CDR2 ANQGSEA. CDR3 length: 16 amino acids. Trimming at V came to 4 bases and at J to 2 bases, leaving 6 bases not matched to a gene. CDR3 sequence: CSVGDRDSPGANVLTF. DNA of the CDR3: TGCAGCGTTGGGGACAGGGACAGCCCTGGGGCCAACGTCCTGACTTTC. The whole variable domain, remainder taken from reference TRBV29-1 and TRBJ2-6, is SAVISQKPSRDICQRGTSLTIQCQVDSQVTMMFWYRQQPGQSLTLIATANQGSEATYESGFVIDKFPISRPNLTFSTLTVSNMSPEDSSIYLCSVGDRDSPGANVLTFGAGSRLTVL.

This chain uses TRBV27 with TRBJ2-1; D is undetermined. CDR3 length equals 15 residues. The germline V gene has CDR1 MNHEY and CDR2 SMNVEV (reference sequence). With 2 bases removed from V and 2 bases from J, the gap between germline ends came to 10 bases. CDR3 amino acids: CASSLGLGPYNEQFF. CDR3 DNA sequence: TGTGCCAGCAGTTTAGGGCTAGGCCCCTACAATGAGCAGTTCTTC.

The chain recombines TRBV11-2 with TRBJ2-1; 10 nucleotides line up with TRBD1. The V and J ends lost 5 bases and 3 bases, in that order; junction bases with no gene match: 7. Germline V CDR1 and CDR2: SGHAT, FQNNGV. This CDR3 is 16 amino acids long. The CDR3 is CASSTQDRGLYNEQFF. In DNA form, the CDR3 reads TGTGCCAGCAGCACGCAAGACAGGGGGCTCTACAATGAGCAGTTCTTC.

The count of this clone is one. V and J are TRBV6-1 and TRBJ1-5; no firm D call. V was trimmed by 0 bases and J by 7 bases, leaving 10 bases between them. The germline V gene encodes CDR1 MNHNS and CDR2 SASEGT. This CDR3 is 14 amino acids long. CDR3 loop: CASSEAPLLQPQHF. Written as DNA, the CDR3 is TGTGCCAGCAGTGAAGCGCCACTTTTACAGCCCCAGCATTTT.